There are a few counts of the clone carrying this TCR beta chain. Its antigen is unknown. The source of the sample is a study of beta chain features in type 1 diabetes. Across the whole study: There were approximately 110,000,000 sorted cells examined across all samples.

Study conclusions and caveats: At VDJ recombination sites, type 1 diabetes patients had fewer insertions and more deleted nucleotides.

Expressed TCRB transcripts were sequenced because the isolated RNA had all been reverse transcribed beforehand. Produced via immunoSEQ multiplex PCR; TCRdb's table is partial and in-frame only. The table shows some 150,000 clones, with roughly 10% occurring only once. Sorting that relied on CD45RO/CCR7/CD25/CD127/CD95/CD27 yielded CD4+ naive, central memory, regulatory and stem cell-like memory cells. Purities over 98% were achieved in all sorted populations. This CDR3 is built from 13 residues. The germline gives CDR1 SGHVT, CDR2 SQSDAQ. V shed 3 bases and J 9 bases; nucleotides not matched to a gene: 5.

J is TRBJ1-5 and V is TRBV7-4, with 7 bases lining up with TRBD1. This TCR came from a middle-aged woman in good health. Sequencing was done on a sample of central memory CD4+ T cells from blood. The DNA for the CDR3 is TGTGCCAGCAGCTTGACAGGGTGGGCGCCCCAGCATTTT. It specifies CASSLTGWAPQHF.